Here is one T cell receptor beta chain with its context. The antigen is not known. The read stops 3 residues short of the end of the CDR3; the missing end is completed from the germline J gene. CVID subjects were neither ill nor on immunomodulatory or immunosuppressive medication at sampling. The sample is drawn from a study of T cell clonality in common variable immunodeficiency. Study observations and caveats: Fewer deletions and N-nucleotide insertions were reportedly seen in common variable immunodeficiency TCR beta sequences. What drives increased CVID clonality needs T cell subpopulation sequencing. CVID subjects had higher TCRbeta clonality than healthy controls, most marked in about a third. CVID patient heterogeneity limited repertoire-clinical complication correlations.

Clones were read by immunoSEQ multiplex PCR, and TCRdb kept only the in-frame ones, dropping some. The data show 25,000 to 35,000 clones, none appearing only once, with approximately 3% held by the ten largest. The CDR3 sequence is 13 residues long. The germline gives CDR1 SEHNR, CDR2 FQNEAQ (reference sequence). V was clipped by 6 bases and J by 8 bases, with 14 bases between them. The J gene is TRBJ2-1, the V gene TRBV7-9; D is possibly TRBD2 (5 bases). The sequenced material came from peripheral blood mononuclear cells. The sequence came from a human donor with common variable immunodeficiency. The CDR3 bases that were read are TGTGCCAGCAGTTCTCGCCGCGGGCATGAG. It codes for CASSSRRGHE. The entire CDR3 protein is CASSSRRGHEQFF.